Shown below are 24 T cell receptor beta chains from a single sample sequenced in a study of control samples from healthy donors and cancer patients. Assay used: immunoSEQ multiplex PCR; TCRdb lists only in-frame clones, some missing. The sample records roughly 220,000 clones, 85% to 95% being singletons. The specimen sequenced was blood. These TCRs come from a man in his fifties in good health.

This sequence joins TRBV13 and TRBJ2-7; the D is unclear. CDR3 size: 14 residues. V lost 0 bases and J lost 3, with 9 bases in between. From germline, CDR1 is PRHDT and CDR2 FYEKMQ (reference sequence). Here the CDR3 reads CASSLGEILYEQYF. CDR3 sequence (DNA): TGTGCCAGCAGCTTAGGGGAGATTCTCTACGAGCAGTACTTC.

This clone was observed once. The chain couples TRBV2 to TRBJ2-5; weak D call: TRBD1 (6 bases). This CDR3 is built from 14 residues. Germline V gives CDR1 SNHLY, CDR2 FYNNEI. V lost 7 bases to trimming and J lost 1 base, with 13 bases between them. The CDR3 sequence is CASNQQGPQETQYF. DNA of the CDR3: TGTGCCAGCAACCAACAGGGCCCCCAAGAGACCCAGTACTTC.

The CDR3 sequence: CASSASLMGRNEQFF. The DNA for the CDR3 is TGTGCCAGCAGCGCTTCCCTAATGGGGCGCAATGAGCAGTTCTTC. This chain links TRBV9 with TRBJ2-1; tentative D call: TRBD1 (5 bases). The CDR3 runs 15 residues. Germline CDR1 reads SGDLS; CDR2 reads YYNGEE. Trimming removed 3 bases from V and 6 bases from J, with 16 bases in between.

The chain is built from TRBV28 and TRBJ2-3; 13 bases line up with TRBD2. V trimming: 2 bases; J trimming: 2 bases; junction bases outside the gene matches: 7. CDR1 and CDR2 (germline): MDHEN, SYDVKM. CDR3 length: 18 amino acids. For the CDR3, the DNA is TGTGCCAGCAGTTTAAATCCCGGGACTAGCGGGGTCACAGATACGCAGTATTTT. Residues: CASSLNPGTSGVTDTQYF.

The chain employs TRBV24-1 and TRBJ2-2; D could derive from TRBD1 or TRBD2 (6 bases each). V gave up 5 bases and J gave up 1 base, with 16 bases separating them. The CDR3 loop spans 17 amino acids. Germline V gene sequence: CDR1 KGHDR, CDR2 SFDVKD. Here the CDR3 reads CATSALGGHMNTGELFF. Here the CDR3 DNA reads TGTGCCACCAGTGCCCTCGGGGGCCACATGAACACCGGGGAGCTGTTTTTT.

This sequence joins TRBV6-5 and TRBJ2-5, with 7 bases that match TRBD1. The length of the CDR3 is 14 residues. The germline CDR1 and CDR2 sequences are MNHEY and SVGAGI. V dropped 6 bases and J dropped 2; count of bases not matched to a gene: 6. The CDR3 DNA sequence: TGTGCCAGCAGGCCGGGACAGATACAAGAGACCCAGTACTTC. This gives the protein CASRPGQIQETQYF.

The rearrangement uses TRBV5-6 and TRBJ2-3; TRBD1 is a possible D gene (6 bases). The V gene's germline CDR1 is SGHDT and CDR2 YYEEEE. CDR3 length equals 14 residues. Trimming took 4 bases from V and 0 from J, leaving 9 bases between them. CDR3 region: CASSPQGSTDTQYF. In DNA form, the CDR3 reads TGTGCCAGCAGCCCCCAGGGGAGCACAGATACGCAGTATTTT.

The sample holds a few counts of this clone. This chain links TRBV12-3 or TRBV12-4 with TRBJ1-5; D might be TRBD1 (5 bases). This CDR3 spans 13 amino acids. Trimming left V 6 bases short and J 6 bases short, with 12 bases between. In nucleotides, the CDR3 is TGTGCCAGCAGACGGGGGATAGTTCAGCCCCAGCATTTT. Protein: CASRRGIVQPQHF.

The chain employs TRBV28 and TRBJ1-6; 10 bases map to TRBD1. In germline, CDR1 is MDHEN, CDR2 SYDVKM. The CDR3 has 16 amino acids. The V segment lost 7 bases and the J segment 8 bases; nucleotides outside the gene matches: 11. CDR3 sequence: CASNSWAGTGDSPLHF. The CDR3 coding sequence is TGTGCCAGCAATTCCTGGGCCGGGACAGGGGATTCACCCCTCCACTTT.

This rearrangement joins TRBV2 to TRBJ1-2, with TRBD1 as a possible D gene (5 bases). Trimming took off 6 bases at V and 6 bases at J, with 17 bases between the two ends. CDR1 and CDR2 (germline): SNHLY, FYNNEI. This CDR3 has 14 residues. This chain's CDR3 is CASRWSGGGDGYTF. In DNA, the CDR3 is TGTGCCAGCAGATGGTCTGGGGGAGGCGATGGCTACACCTTC.

To note about this clone: The sample contains more than one DNA sequence encoding this CDR3. The chain carries TRBV30 and TRBJ1-1; no clear D gene. The length of the CDR3 is 13 residues. The germline V gene has CDR1 GTSNPN and CDR2 SVGIG (reference sequence). V lost 0 bases, J lost 3 bases, and 8 bases lay in between. CDR3 protein: CAWSVRGDTEAFF. CDR3 nucleotide sequence: TGTGCCTGGAGTGTCCGGGGAGACACTGAAGCTTTCTTT.

A word on this clone: The identical CDR3 is also encoded by other nucleotide sequences in the sample. The CDR3 coding sequence is TGTGCCAGCAGTTACTCCCGGAACACTGAAGCTTTCTTT. It codes for CASSYSRNTEAFF. The V call is TRBV6-2 or TRBV6-3, the J call TRBJ1-1; D not resolved. Germline lookup yields CDR1 MNHEY and CDR2 SVGEGT. Trimming cost V 0 bases and J 1 base, with 3 bases left between them. The CDR3 extends over 13 amino acids.

V is TRBV7-8 and J is TRBJ1-1; no reliable D call. Germline lookup yields CDR1 SGHVS and CDR2 FQNEAQ. Trimming stripped 1 base from V and 7 bases from J, with 10 bases between. This CDR3 spans 13 amino acids. Written as DNA, the CDR3 is TGTGCCAGCAGCTTAGAAGGTCTGGGTGAAGCTTTCTTT. It codes for CASSLEGLGEAFF.

This clone was detected once. The rearrangement links TRBV5-1 to TRBJ2-1; the match to TRBD2 covers 10 bases. V gave up 4 bases and J gave up 0 bases; unmatched junction bases: 10. Germline V lookup: CDR1 SGHRS, CDR2 YFSETQ. The CDR3 has 18 residues. In DNA form, the CDR3 reads TGCGCCAGCAGCCTCACGGTTACTAGCGGGGACTCCTACAATGAGCAGTTCTTC. Residues: CASSLTVTSGDSYNEQFF.

The chain links TRBV20-1 to TRBJ2-5; no clear D gene. Germline V gene data show CDR1 as DFQATT and CDR2 as SNEGSKA (reference sequence). The CDR3 runs to 11 residues. Trimming cost V 2 bases and J 4 bases, with 5 bases left between them. The CDR3 region has the DNA TGCAGTGCTAGACGCTCAGAGACCCAGTACTTC. This translates into CSARRSETQYF.

This clone was picked up one time. J is TRBJ2-3 and V is TRBV6-5; D ambiguous. Trimming removed 8 bases from V and 9 bases from J, with 15 bases in between. This CDR3 is 12 amino acids long. The germline V gene has CDR1 MNHEY and CDR2 SVGAGI. CDR3 amino acids: CASGPGLRTQYF. For the CDR3, the DNA is TGTGCCAGCGGTCCGGGCCTCCGGACGCAGTATTTT.

The V call is TRBV4-1, the J call TRBJ2-3; 14 bases fit TRBD2. Trimming at V came to 6 bases and at J to 5 bases, leaving 7 bases not matched to a gene. CDR1 MGHRA and CDR2 YSYEKL come from the germline V gene. The CDR3 spans 16 residues. In nucleotides, the CDR3 is TGCGCCAGCAGACTTGGGACTAGCGGGGGAATAGATACGCAGTATTTT. Translating it yields CASRLGTSGGIDTQYF.

The CDR3 nucleotides read TGTGCCAGCAGCTTAGGGGCCATCGGGGGTCAGCCCCAGCATTTT. This translates into CASSLGAIGGQPQHF. The chain recombines TRBV11-2 with TRBJ1-5; D is possibly TRBD1 (5 bases). V dropped 1 base and J dropped 6 bases, with 13 bases sitting between them. CDR3 length: 15 residues. CDR1 is SGHAT and CDR2 is FQNNGV in the germline V gene.

The count of this clone is one. J is TRBJ1-6 and V is TRBV7-9; 11 bases line up with TRBD1. The V gene's germline CDR1 is SEHNR and CDR2 FQNEAQ (reference sequence). The CDR3 is 15 residues long. V lost 4 bases, J lost 9 bases, and 5 bases stayed unmatched. The CDR3 DNA reads as TGTGCCAGCAGCTCCGGACAGGGGGCAGGTTCACCCCTCCACTTT. Its translation: CASSSGQGAGSPLHF. Supplemented by reference TRBV7-9 and TRBJ1-6, the full variable domain reads DTGVSQNPRHKITKRGQNVTFRCDPISEHNRLYWYRQTLGQGPEFLTYFQNEAQLEKSRLLSDRFSAERPKGSFSTLEIQRTEQGDSAMYLCASSSGQGAGSPLHFGNGTRLTVT.

The DNA of the CDR3 is TGTGCCAGCAGTTTTGGGTTGGCAAACGAGAACACTGAAGCTTTCTTT. Residues: CASSFGLANENTEAFF. The chain joins TRBV28 to TRBJ1-1; D not certain. The CDR3 is 16 residues long. Germline V gives CDR1 MDHEN, CDR2 SYDVKM. The V end lost 3 bases, the J end lost 1 base, and 15 bases lay between the germline ends.

V is TRBV5-8 and J is TRBJ1-5, with D hard to call. Germline V gene sequence: CDR1 SGHTS, CDR2 YDEGEE. CDR3 size: 17 residues. Trimming took off 3 bases at V and 0 bases at J, with 16 bases between the two ends. As DNA, the CDR3 is TGTGCCAGCAGCTCCGGTTTACTGGCGGATAGCAATCAGCCCCAGCATTTT. This translates into CASSSGLLADSNQPQHF. Looking up the rest from reference TRBV5-8 and TRBJ1-5 gives the full variable domain: EAGVTQSPTHLIKTRGQQATLRCSPISGHTSVYWYQQALGLGLQFLLWYDEGEERNRGNFPPRFSGRQFPNYSSELNVNALELEDSALYLCASSSGLLADSNQPQHFGDGTRLSIL.

The chain combines TRBV6-2 or TRBV6-3 with TRBJ2-7; D gene unclear. Germline values: CDR1 MNHEY, CDR2 SVGEGT. With 4 bases removed from V and 5 bases from J, the gap between germline ends came to 12 bases. The CDR3 spans 13 residues. The CDR3 nucleotides read TGTGCCAGCAGTTCCACGGGCTACCACGAGCAGTACGTC. It is translated as CASSSTGYHEQYV.

The chain uses TRBV5-1 and TRBJ1-1, with D possibly being TRBD1 (5 bases). This CDR3 is built from 17 residues. Trimming removed 2 bases from V and 1 base from J, with 18 bases in between. Germline CDR1 reads SGHRS; CDR2 reads YFSETQ. CDR3: CASSFSSGGAGNTEAFF. In nucleotides, the CDR3 is TGCGCCAGCAGCTTCAGTAGTGGTGGGGCAGGGAACACTGAAGCTTTCTTT.

This chain joins TRBV2 and TRBJ2-2, with D perhaps TRBD1 or TRBD2 (6 bases each). This CDR3 spans 15 amino acids. V was trimmed by 7 bases and J by 3 bases, leaving 15 bases between them. Germline CDR1 and CDR2: SNHLY and FYNNEI. The CDR3 coding sequence is TGTGCCAGCAAGTCGGGGGCCTCACACACCGGGGAGCTGTTTTTT. It translates to CASKSGASHTGELFF. Supplemented by reference TRBV2 and TRBJ2-2, the full variable domain reads EPEVTQTPSHQVTQMGQEVILRCVPISNHLYFYWYRQILGQKVEFLVSFYNNEISEKSEIFDDQFSVERPDGSNFTLKIRSTKLEDSAMYFCASKSGASHTGELFFGEGSRLTVL.